The clone carrying this T cell receptor (beta chain) was counted between two and nine times. The time point denotes: after dendritic cell vaccination, including at tumor progression/relapse. The CDR3 contains 13 residues. The junction had 3 bases not matched to a gene; V was cut back by 3 bases and J by 6 bases. Germline CDR1 and CDR2: LNHDA and SQIVND (reference sequence). The data were obtained in a study of glioma-infiltrating T cells after dendritic cell vaccination. The immunoSEQ assay amplified TCRB CDR3 from up to roughly 2 ug DNA. Data came from immunoSEQ multiplex PCR; TCRdb stores just in-frame clones and leaves some out. Of 90,000 to 95,000 clones detected, 81% appear once; the ten largest clones hold less than 2.5%.

The rearrangement uses TRBV19 and TRBJ2-5; 8 nucleotides match TRBD2. The sequence was collected from a human donor with glioblastoma. Sequences were derived from blood, sampled after dendritic cell vaccination. The CDR3 DNA follows: TGTGCCAGTAGTATCGGGGGGGCGAAGACCCAGTACTTC. Amino acid sequence: CASSIGGAKTQYF.